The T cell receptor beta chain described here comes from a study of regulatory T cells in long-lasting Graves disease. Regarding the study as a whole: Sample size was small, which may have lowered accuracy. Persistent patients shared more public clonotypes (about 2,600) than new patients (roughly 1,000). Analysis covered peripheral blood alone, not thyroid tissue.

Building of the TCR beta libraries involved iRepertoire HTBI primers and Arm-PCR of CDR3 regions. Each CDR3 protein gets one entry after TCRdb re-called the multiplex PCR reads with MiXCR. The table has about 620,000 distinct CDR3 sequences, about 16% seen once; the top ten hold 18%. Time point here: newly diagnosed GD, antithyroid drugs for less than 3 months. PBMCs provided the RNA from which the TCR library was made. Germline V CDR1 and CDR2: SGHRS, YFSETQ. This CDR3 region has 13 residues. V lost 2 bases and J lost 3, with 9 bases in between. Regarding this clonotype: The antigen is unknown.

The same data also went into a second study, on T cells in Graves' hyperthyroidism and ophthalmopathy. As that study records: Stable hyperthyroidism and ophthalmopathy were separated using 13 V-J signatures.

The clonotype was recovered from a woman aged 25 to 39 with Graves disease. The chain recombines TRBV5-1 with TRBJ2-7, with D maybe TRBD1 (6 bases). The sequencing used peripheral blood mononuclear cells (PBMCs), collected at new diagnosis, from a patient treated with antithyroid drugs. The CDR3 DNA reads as TGCGCCAGCAGCTTTGGGGACAACTACGAGCAGTACTTC. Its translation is CASSFGDNYEQYF. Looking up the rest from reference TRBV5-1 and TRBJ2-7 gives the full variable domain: KAGVTQTPRYLIKTRGQQVTLSCSPISGHRSVSWYQQTPGQGLQFLFEYFSETQRNKGNFPGRFSGRQFSNSRSEMNVSTLELGDSALYLCASSFGDNYEQYFGPGTRLTVT.